This T cell receptor (beta chain) was found in a study of human T cells and chemical hapten exposure. Background on the study: All patients underwent weekly scalp dosing with diphenylcyclopropenone for the full roughly 25-week study.

Described time point: pre-sensitization, week 0. Treatment reported: therapeutic diphenylcyclopropenone sensitization with weekly scalp DPC. Germline V gene lookup returns CDR1 MNHEY and CDR2 SVGEGT. This CDR3 comprises 14 residues. Deletions cut 0 bases from V and 4 bases from J, with 9 bases between. MiXCR, applied by TCRdb to the RACE reads, yields one record per CDR3 protein. Of approximately 400,000 distinct CDR3 sequences in the sample, 5% to 6.5% are singletons; the top ten hold just over 2.5%. The study's findings and limits: Significantly more large CDR3 similarity clusters arose among expanded TCRs than among controls.

Only a few counts were recorded for this clonotype. The antigen remains unidentified. The source of this sequence is a woman aged 50 to 65 with alopecia areata. Some clones in this sample may be carry-over from other donors' samples. The chain couples TRBV6-2 or TRBV6-3 to TRBJ1-1; D gene ambiguous. Material: whole blood, obtained in connection with sensitization to the hapten diphenylcyclopropenone (DPC). CDR3 bases: TGTGCCAGCAGTTACTCGACTGGCCTCACTGAAGCTTTCTTT. It codes for CASSYSTGLTEAFF.